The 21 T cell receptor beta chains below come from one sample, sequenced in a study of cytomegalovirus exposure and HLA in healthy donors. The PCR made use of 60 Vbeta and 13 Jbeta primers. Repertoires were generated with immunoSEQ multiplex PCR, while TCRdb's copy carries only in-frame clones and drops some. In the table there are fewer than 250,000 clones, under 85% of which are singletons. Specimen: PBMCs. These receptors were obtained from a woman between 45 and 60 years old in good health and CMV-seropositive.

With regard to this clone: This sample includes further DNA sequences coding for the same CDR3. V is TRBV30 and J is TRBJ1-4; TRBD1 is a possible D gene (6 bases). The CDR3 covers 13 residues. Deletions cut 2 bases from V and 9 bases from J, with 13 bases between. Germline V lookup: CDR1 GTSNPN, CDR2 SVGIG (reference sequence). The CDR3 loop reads CAWSPGVSKKLFF. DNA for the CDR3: TGTGCCTGGAGTCCAGGGGTTTCGAAAAAACTGTTTTTT.

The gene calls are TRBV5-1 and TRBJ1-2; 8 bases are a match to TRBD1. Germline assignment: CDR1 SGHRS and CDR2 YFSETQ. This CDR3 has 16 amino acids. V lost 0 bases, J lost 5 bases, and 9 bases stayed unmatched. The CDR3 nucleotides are TGCGCCAGCAGCTTGGCGACAGGGGCCGGCCAGTATGGCTACACCTTC. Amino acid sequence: CASSLATGAGQYGYTF.

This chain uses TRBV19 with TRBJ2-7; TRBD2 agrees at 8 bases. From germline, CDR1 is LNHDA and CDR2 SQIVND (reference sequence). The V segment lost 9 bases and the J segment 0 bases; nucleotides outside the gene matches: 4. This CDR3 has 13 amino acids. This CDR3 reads CARSRGGSYEQYF. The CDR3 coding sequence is TGTGCCAGAAGCCGGGGGGGCTCCTACGAGCAGTACTTC.

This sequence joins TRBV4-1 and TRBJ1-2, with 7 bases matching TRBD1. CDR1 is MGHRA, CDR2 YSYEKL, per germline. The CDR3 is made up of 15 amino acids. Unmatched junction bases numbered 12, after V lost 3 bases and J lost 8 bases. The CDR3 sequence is CASSHAPGTDEGYTF. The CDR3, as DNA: TGCGCCAGCAGCCATGCCCCCGGGACAGATGAGGGCTACACCTTC.

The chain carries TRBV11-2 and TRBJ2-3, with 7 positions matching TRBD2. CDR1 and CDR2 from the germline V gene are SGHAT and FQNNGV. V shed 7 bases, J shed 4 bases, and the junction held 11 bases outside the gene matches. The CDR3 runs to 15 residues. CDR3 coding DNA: TGTGCCAGCAACCCCGGACTAGTATTCCCAGATACGCAGTATTTT. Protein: CASNPGLVFPDTQYF.

The chain's CDR3 is CASSPLVASGQSSYNEQFF. The CDR3, as DNA: TGTGCCAGCAGCCCCCTCGTGGCTAGCGGGCAGAGCTCCTACAATGAGCAGTTCTTC. The chain uses TRBV4-2 and TRBJ2-1, with 8 bases identical to TRBD2. CDR3 length: 19 residues. Germline V CDR1 and CDR2: LGHNA, YNFKEQ. V lost 4 bases to trimming and J lost 0 bases; unmatched junction nucleotides: 14.

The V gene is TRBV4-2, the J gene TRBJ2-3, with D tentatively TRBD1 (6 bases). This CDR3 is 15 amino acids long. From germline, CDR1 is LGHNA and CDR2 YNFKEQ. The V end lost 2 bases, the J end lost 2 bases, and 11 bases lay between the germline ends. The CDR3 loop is CASSQIGQYTDTQYF. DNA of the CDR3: TGTGCCAGCAGCCAAATTGGACAGTACACAGATACGCAGTATTTT.

Here the CDR3 reads CASSLAPVAGTQYF. The DNA of the CDR3 is TGTGCCAGCAGCTTGGCCCCGGTCGCCGGGACCCAGTACTTC. This chain connects TRBV5-8 to TRBJ2-5, with no clear D. Germline V gene sequence: CDR1 SGHTS, CDR2 YDEGEE. The CDR3 contains 14 residues. V was cut by 0 bases and J by 7 bases, with 13 bases left in between.

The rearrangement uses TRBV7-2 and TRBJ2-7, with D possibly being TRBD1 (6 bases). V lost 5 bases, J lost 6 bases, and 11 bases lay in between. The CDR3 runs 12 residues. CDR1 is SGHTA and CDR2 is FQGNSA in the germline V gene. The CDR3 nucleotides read TGTGCCAGCAGCCTCACAGGGTTCGAGCAGTACTTC. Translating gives CASSLTGFEQYF.

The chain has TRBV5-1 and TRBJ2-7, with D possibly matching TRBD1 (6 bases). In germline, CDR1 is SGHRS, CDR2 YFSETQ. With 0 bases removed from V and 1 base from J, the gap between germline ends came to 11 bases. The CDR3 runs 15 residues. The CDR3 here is CASSLGGDMSYEQYF. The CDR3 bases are TGCGCCAGCAGCTTGGGTGGGGACATGTCCTACGAGCAGTACTTC.

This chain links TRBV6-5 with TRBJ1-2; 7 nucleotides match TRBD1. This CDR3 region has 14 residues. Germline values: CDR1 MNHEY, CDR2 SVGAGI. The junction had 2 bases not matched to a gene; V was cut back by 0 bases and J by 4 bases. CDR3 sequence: CASSYSAGGYGYTF. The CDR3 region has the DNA TGTGCCAGCAGTTACTCTGCAGGGGGCTATGGCTACACCTTC.

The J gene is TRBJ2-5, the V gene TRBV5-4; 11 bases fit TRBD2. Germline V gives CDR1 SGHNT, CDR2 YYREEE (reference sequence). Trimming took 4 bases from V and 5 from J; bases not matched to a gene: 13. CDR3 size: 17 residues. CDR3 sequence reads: CASSPSLAGGLGETQYF. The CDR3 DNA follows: TGTGCCAGCAGCCCGTCGTTAGCGGGGGGGCTCGGGGAGACCCAGTACTTC.

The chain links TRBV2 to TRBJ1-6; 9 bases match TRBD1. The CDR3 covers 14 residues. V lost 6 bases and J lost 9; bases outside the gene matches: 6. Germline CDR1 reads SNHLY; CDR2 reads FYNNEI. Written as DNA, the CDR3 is TGTGCCAGCAGCGGGGACAGGGAGGGTTCACCCCTCCACTTT. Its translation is CASSGDREGSPLHF.

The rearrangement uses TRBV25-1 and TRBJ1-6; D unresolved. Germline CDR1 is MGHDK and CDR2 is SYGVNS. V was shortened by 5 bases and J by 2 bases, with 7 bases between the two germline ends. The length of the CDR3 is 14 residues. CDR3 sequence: CASSYEPYNSPLHF. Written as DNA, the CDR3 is TGTGCCAGCAGTTACGAGCCCTATAATTCACCCCTCCACTTT.

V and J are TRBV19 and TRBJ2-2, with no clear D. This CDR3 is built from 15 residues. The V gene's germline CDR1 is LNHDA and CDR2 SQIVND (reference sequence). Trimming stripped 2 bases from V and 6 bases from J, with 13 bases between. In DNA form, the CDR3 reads TGTGCCAGTAGTATAAAAGCTCTGGTCGCCGGGGAGCTGTTTTTT. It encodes CASSIKALVAGELFF.

CDR3 in amino acids: CAWSGDRGYSYEQYF. Here the CDR3 DNA reads TGTGCCTGGAGTGGAGATCGGGGTTACTCCTACGAGCAGTACTTC. The V gene is TRBV30, the J gene TRBJ2-5; tentatively, D is TRBD2 (5 bases). The J call is uncertain, as TRBJ2-7 better fits the DNA end. The CDR3 has 15 amino acids. Germline V gives CDR1 GTSNPN, CDR2 SVGIG (reference sequence).

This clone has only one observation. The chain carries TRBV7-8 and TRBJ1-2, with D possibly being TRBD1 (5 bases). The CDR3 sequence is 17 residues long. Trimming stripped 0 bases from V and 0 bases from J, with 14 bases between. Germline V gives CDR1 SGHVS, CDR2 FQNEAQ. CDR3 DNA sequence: TGTGCCAGCAGCTTAGCGCGGGGTGCAGGGACTAACTATGGCTACACCTTC. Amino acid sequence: CASSLARGAGTNYGYTF.

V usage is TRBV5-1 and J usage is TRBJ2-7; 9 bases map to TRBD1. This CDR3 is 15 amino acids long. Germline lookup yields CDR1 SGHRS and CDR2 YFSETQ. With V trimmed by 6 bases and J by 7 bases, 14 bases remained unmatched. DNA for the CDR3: TGCGCCAGCAAATATGGACAGGGGAGGATAGAAGAGCAGTACTTC. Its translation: CASKYGQGRIEEQYF.

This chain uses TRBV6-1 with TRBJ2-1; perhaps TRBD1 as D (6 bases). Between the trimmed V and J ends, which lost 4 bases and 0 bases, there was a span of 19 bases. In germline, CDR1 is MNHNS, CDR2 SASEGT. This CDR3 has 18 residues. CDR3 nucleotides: TGTGCCAGCAGTGGATTGCTCCGGGACATGAGCTCCTACAATGAGCAGTTCTTC. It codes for CASSGLLRDMSSYNEQFF.

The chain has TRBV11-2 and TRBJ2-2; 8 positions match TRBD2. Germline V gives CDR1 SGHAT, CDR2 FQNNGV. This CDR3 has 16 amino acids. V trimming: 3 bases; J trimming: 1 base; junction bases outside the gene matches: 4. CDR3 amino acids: CASSLVLAVNTGELFF. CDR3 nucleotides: TGTGCCAGCAGCTTGGTACTAGCGGTGAACACCGGGGAGCTGTTTTTT.

For the CDR3, the DNA is TGTGCCAGCCTTCGATCGGGGGACACTGAAGCTTTCTTT. It translates to CASLRSGDTEAFF. This chain joins TRBV25-1 and TRBJ1-1; D possibly corresponds to TRBD1 (5 bases). The CDR3 spans 13 residues. Germline-derived CDR1 and CDR2 are MGHDK and SYGVNS. Trimming shortened V by 8 bases and J by 3 bases, and 13 bases separated the two germline ends.